Below are 19 T cell receptor beta chains sequenced from a single sample in a study of blood T cells in healthy people across ages. Primers used in a second PCR of roughly 6 to 12 cycles were a sample-barcoded 5' primer and a J-beta primer mix. One entry per CDR3 protein results from TCRdb running MiXCR on the 5' RACE reads. This sample has 700,000 to 900,000 distinct CDR3 sequences, with 20% to 30% found just once. This sample was shared with a second study, whose subject was T cells of mothers and their children.

Sequencing input: blood. These receptors originate from a boy younger than 18 in good health.

A few counts support this clonotype. The chain recombines TRBV12-3 or TRBV12-4 with TRBJ1-4; D remains unclear. The CDR3 is 15 residues long. V lost 5 bases and J lost 2, with 12 bases in between. In nucleotides, the CDR3 is TGTGCCAGCAGTGGCCCGGTTTGGACTAATGAAAAACTGTTTTTT. Amino acid sequence: CASSGPVWTNEKLFF.

The rearrangement uses TRBV7-2 and TRBJ2-3, with 12 positions matching TRBD2. The J segment lost 0 bases and the V segment lost 3 bases, leaving 13 bases of the junction unmatched. Germline loops: CDR1 SGHTA, CDR2 FQGNSA. This CDR3 is 20 amino acids long. Here the CDR3 reads CASSFPLAGGPGPSTDTQYF. The CDR3 DNA sequence: TGTGCCAGCAGCTTCCCCCTAGCGGGAGGGCCGGGGCCTAGCACAGATACGCAGTATTTT.

V gene TRBV4-2 combines with J gene TRBJ2-2; 8 bases are shared with TRBD2. Germline loops: CDR1 LGHNA, CDR2 YNFKEQ. The CDR3 is 16 amino acids. J gave up 6 bases and V 0 bases, and 6 bases lay outside the gene matches. The CDR3 reads CASSQDPGGGAGELFF. Here the CDR3 DNA reads TGTGCCAGCAGCCAAGATCCGGGGGGGGGAGCCGGGGAGCTGTTTTTT.

V gene TRBV14 combines with J gene TRBJ1-1; D gene ambiguous. CDR1 is SGHDN, CDR2 FVKESK, per germline. V was shortened by 4 bases and J by 2 bases, with 8 bases between the two germline ends. The CDR3 has 13 amino acids. The CDR3 DNA sequence: TGTGCCAGCAGCCTAACGTTTAACACTGAAGCTTTCTTT. Translating it yields CASSLTFNTEAFF.

The V and J genes are TRBV4-1 and TRBJ1-4; D possibly corresponds to TRBD1 (5 bases). The CDR3 spans 16 residues. The V and J ends lost 1 base and 0 bases respectively, with 9 bases between them. Germline-derived CDR1 and CDR2 are MGHRA and YSYEKL. CDR3 in amino acids: CASSQGQIPTNEKLFF. CDR3 DNA sequence: TGCGCCAGCAGCCAAGGACAGATCCCAACTAATGAAAAACTGTTTTTT.

The chain is built from TRBV20-1 and TRBJ2-5, with 9 nucleotides matching TRBD2. With 2 bases clipped from V and 2 bases from J, the junction kept 12 bases outside the gene matches. The germline gives CDR1 DFQATT, CDR2 SNEGSKA (reference sequence). This CDR3 spans 17 amino acids. CDR3 DNA sequence: TGCAGTGCTAGATCCCCCCTGGCTAGCGGGGTACAAGAGACCCAGTACTTC. Translating gives CSARSPLASGVQETQYF.

In this sample, this clonotype turned up a few times. The chain combines TRBV28 with TRBJ1-2; weak D call: TRBD1 (5 bases). Germline CDR1 and CDR2: MDHEN and SYDVKM. V lost 8 bases to trimming and J lost 4 bases, with 14 bases between them. CDR3 length: 13 residues. CDR3 amino acids: CASGPGGAYGYTF. In DNA form, the CDR3 reads TGTGCCAGCGGCCCCGGGGGAGCCTATGGCTACACCTTC.

The rearrangement joins TRBV7-8 to TRBJ2-4; no firm D call. Looked up from germline, CDR1 is SGHVS and CDR2 is FQNEAQ. V lost 5 bases and J 6 bases, leaving 14 bases between the germline ends. The CDR3 spans 14 residues. Written as DNA, the CDR3 is TGTGCCAGCAGCGGTGGCAGCCGTGGAAACATTCAGTACTTC. This translates into CASSGGSRGNIQYF. Drawing the rest from reference TRBV7-8 and TRBJ2-4, the complete variable domain is GAGVSQSPRYKVAKRGQDVALRCDPISGHVSLFWYQQALGQGPEFLTYFQNEAQLDKSGLPSDRFFAERPEGSVSTLKIQRTQQEDSAVYLCASSGGSRGNIQYFGAGTRLSVL.

The chain is built from TRBV28 and TRBJ2-5; TRBD1 matches 7 bases. With the DNA end fitting TRBJ2-1 better, the J assignment may be wrong. CDR3 length equals 13 residues. Germline assignment: CDR1 MDHEN and CDR2 SYDVKM. The CDR3, as DNA: TGTGCCAGTGTTACAGGGGCCTACAATGAGCAGTTCTTC. This translates into CASVTGAYNEQFF.

This clonotype was seen a few times. CDR3 nucleotide sequence: TGTGCCAGCAGCCCCCCAGGCGGGCGAGGGGGAGATACGCAGTATTTT. Its protein product is CASSPPGGRGGDTQYF. The V and J genes are TRBV7-9 and TRBJ2-3; TRBD1 might be the D (6 bases). The V and J ends lost 5 bases and 5 bases respectively, with 20 bases between them. This CDR3 has 16 residues. The germline V gene has CDR1 SEHNR and CDR2 FQNEAQ (reference sequence).

The chain is built from TRBV9 and TRBJ1-2; 7 bases map to TRBD1. Trimming cost V 0 bases and J 5 bases; bases outside gene matches: 13. The CDR3 sequence is 17 residues long. Looked up from germline, CDR1 is SGDLS and CDR2 is YYNGEE. The CDR3 DNA reads TGTGCCAGCAGCGTAGATTCAGGGGGGGGTGTAGGTTATGGCTACACCTTC. Translating it yields CASSVDSGGGVGYGYTF. Full variable domain (remainder filled in from reference TRBV9 and TRBJ1-2): DSGVTQTPKHLITATGQRVTLRCSPRSGDLSVYWYQQSLDQGLQFLIQYYNGEERAKGNILERFSAQQFPDLHSELNLSSLELGDSALYFCASSVDSGGGVGYGYTFGSGTRLTVV.

A remark on this clonotype: The CDR3 carries no conserved terminal phenylalanine or tryptophan, so it likely arises from a read error. The CDR3 DNA is TGTGCCAGCAGTCAGAGCTCCTACAATGAGCAGTTCTCC. Amino acids: CASSQSSYNEQFS. J is TRBJ2-1 and V is TRBV7-2; D gene unclear. The V end lost 6 bases, the J end lost 0 bases, and 6 bases lay between the germline ends. This CDR3 is built from 13 residues. The V gene's germline CDR1 is SGHTA and CDR2 FQGNSA.

The chain employs TRBV5-1 and TRBJ2-1, with D tentatively TRBD2 (5 bases). Trimming cost V 0 bases and J 4 bases, with 14 bases left between them. The CDR3 sequence is 16 residues long. Germline V CDR1 and CDR2: SGHRS, YFSETQ. The CDR3 coding sequence is TGCGCCAGCAGCTTGGAATCGGGTCCGGGGTACAATGAGCAGTTCTTC. It yields the protein CASSLESGPGYNEQFF.

This clonotype was seen a few times. This chain links TRBV7-3 with TRBJ2-5; 13 bases agree with TRBD2. The last part of the DNA fits TRBJ2-1 better; the J call may be wrong. Germline V gene data show CDR1 as SGHTA and CDR2 as FQGTGA. The CDR3 is 17 amino acids. Written as DNA, the CDR3 is TGTGCCAGCAGGCTGACTAGCGGGGGGCCCTTAGTCAATGAGCAGTTCTTC. Protein: CASRLTSGGPLVNEQFF.

This clonotype was observed a handful of times. J is TRBJ2-5 and V is TRBV5-1; possible D gene TRBD2, 6 bases. Germline lookup yields CDR1 SGHRS and CDR2 YFSETQ. Trimming removed 0 bases at V and 4 bases at J, with 13 bases between. This CDR3 spans 15 amino acids. The CDR3: CASSLGLVLGETQYF. The CDR3 coding sequence is TGCGCCAGCAGCTTGGGACTAGTGTTGGGAGAGACCCAGTACTTC.

Concerning this clonotype itself: Germline and junction disagree at one end, which may indicate a read error. V usage is TRBV9 and J usage is TRBJ2-7; 11 bases are shared with TRBD1. Germline V gives CDR1 SGDLS, CDR2 YYNGEE. The CDR3 totals 14 residues. CDR3 in amino acids: CAGSETGTGGEQYF. CDR3 sequence (DNA): TGTGCCGGCAGTGAAACCGGGACAGGGGGCGAGCAGTACTTC.

This clonotype was counted a few times. The CDR3 nucleotides are TGTGCCTGGAGCGGGGTAACTAATGAAAAACTGTTTTTT. Translating it yields CAWSGVTNEKLFF. The J gene is TRBJ1-4, the V gene TRBV30; D gene uncertain. Per the germline V gene, CDR1 is GTSNPN and CDR2 is SVGIG (reference sequence). The CDR3 covers 13 residues. The V gene lost 3 bases and the J gene lost 1 base, with 6 bases spanning the gap.

The chain carries TRBV19 and TRBJ2-3, with D uncertain. Between the trimmed V and J ends, which lost 7 bases and 6 bases, there was a span of 11 bases. The germline V gene encodes CDR1 LNHDA and CDR2 SQIVND (reference sequence). The CDR3 is 12 amino acids. The DNA of the CDR3 is TGTGCCAGTACGGACGTCGCTGATACGCAGTATTTT. Translating it yields CASTDVADTQYF.

Only a few counts were recorded for this clonotype. The chain joins TRBV27 to TRBJ2-3, with TRBD2 identical over 7 bases. V was clipped by 3 bases and J by 3 bases; unmatched bases: 12. Germline V gene data show CDR1 as MNHEY and CDR2 as SMNVEV (reference sequence). The CDR3 loop spans 17 amino acids. CDR3: CASSFYPWAGVTDTQYF. CDR3 in DNA: TGTGCCAGCAGTTTTTACCCCTGGGCGGGGGTGACAGATACGCAGTATTTT.